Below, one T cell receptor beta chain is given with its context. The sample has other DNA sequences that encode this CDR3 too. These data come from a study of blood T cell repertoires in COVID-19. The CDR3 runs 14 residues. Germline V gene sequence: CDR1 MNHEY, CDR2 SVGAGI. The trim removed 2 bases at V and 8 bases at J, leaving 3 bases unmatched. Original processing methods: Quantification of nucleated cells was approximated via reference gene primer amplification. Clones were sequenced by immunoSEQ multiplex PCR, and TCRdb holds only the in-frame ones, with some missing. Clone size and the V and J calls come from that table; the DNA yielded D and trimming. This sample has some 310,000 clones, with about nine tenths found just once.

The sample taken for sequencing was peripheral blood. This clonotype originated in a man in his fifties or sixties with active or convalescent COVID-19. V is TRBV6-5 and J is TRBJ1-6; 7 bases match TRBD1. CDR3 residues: CASSYVQGDSPLHF. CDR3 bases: TGTGCCAGCAGTTACGTGCAGGGGGATTCACCCCTCCACTTT.